These 22 T cell receptor beta chains were all obtained from the same sample, sequenced in a study of CD8+ T cells in alopecia areata. The sequencing template was cDNA reverse transcribed from extracted RNA. Clones were sequenced by immunoSEQ multiplex PCR, and TCRdb holds only the in-frame ones, with some missing. The sample yields about 180,000 clones, 67% seen once. The material sequenced was CD8+ T cells sorted from blood, taken at week 0. Every receptor here comes from a human donor with alopecia areata.

The chain joins TRBV11-2 to TRBJ2-3, with 12 bases aligning to TRBD2. The CDR3 is made up of 18 amino acids. The V and J ends lost 4 bases and 3 bases, in that order; junction bases with no gene match: 11. The germline gives CDR1 SGHAT, CDR2 FQNNGV. The CDR3 is CASSSELAGGPTTDTQYF. DNA of the CDR3: TGTGCCAGCAGCTCTGAGCTAGCGGGGGGGCCAACGACAGATACGCAGTATTTT.

CDR3 nucleotides: TGCGCCAGCAGCCAACCTGGGGGAGGCACCTACGAGCAGTACTTC. As protein: CASSQPGGGTYEQYF. The rearrangement links TRBV4-1 to TRBJ2-7; D is possibly TRBD2 (6 bases). The CDR3 length is 15 residues. Germline loops: CDR1 MGHRA, CDR2 YSYEKL. Trimming took 2 bases from V and 2 from J, leaving 13 bases between them.

A few counts support this clone. The chain links TRBV13 to TRBJ2-1, with D perhaps given as TRBD1 or TRBD2 (5 bases each). Trimming shortened V by 5 bases and J by 5 bases, and 13 bases separated the two germline ends. The CDR3 spans 14 residues. Germline values: CDR1 PRHDT, CDR2 FYEKMQ (reference sequence). The CDR3 DNA is TGTGCCAGCAGCCAGACGGGACCGAACAATGAGCAGTTCTTC. Protein product: CASSQTGPNNEQFF.

CDR3 sequence (DNA): TGCGCCAGCAGCGTGGGGCTTGGCTACACCTTC. Its translation: CASSVGLGYTF. J is TRBJ1-2 and V is TRBV5-1; D is possibly TRBD1 (5 bases). The CDR3 runs to 11 residues. Germline-derived CDR1 and CDR2 are SGHRS and YFSETQ. V was clipped by 4 bases and J by 7 bases, with 8 bases between them. The whole variable domain, filled in from reference TRBV5-1 and TRBJ1-2, reads KAGVTQTPRYLIKTRGQQVTLSCSPISGHRSVSWYQQTPGQGLQFLFEYFSETQRNKGNFPGRFSGRQFSNSRSEMNVSTLELGDSALYLCASSVGLGYTFGSGTRLTVV.

This chain links TRBV4-1 with TRBJ1-2; 10 nucleotides line up with TRBD1. The V gene's germline CDR1 is MGHRA and CDR2 YSYEKL. Losses at the gene ends were 2 bases for V and 8 bases for J; bases not matched to a gene: 14. The CDR3 has 17 residues. The DNA of the CDR3 is TGCGCCAGCAGCCAATACGGGGTCGGACAGGGGGGAGGAGGCTACACCTTC. This translates into CASSQYGVGQGGGGYTF.

This clone was picked up one time. This chain uses TRBV7-6 with TRBJ2-1; D perhaps matches TRBD1 (7 bases). This CDR3 region has 16 residues. Per germline, CDR1 SGHVS and CDR2 FNYEAQ. V was cut by 4 bases and J by 3 bases, with 16 bases left in between. Here the CDR3 DNA reads TGTGCCAGCAGCTCAGAGGCAGGGGGAGGCTACAATGAGCAGTTCTTC. Its protein product is CASSSEAGGGYNEQFF.

The chain couples TRBV7-9 to TRBJ1-1, with D hard to call. Trimming stripped 5 bases from V and 8 bases from J, with 12 bases between. Looked up from germline, CDR1 is SEHNR and CDR2 is FQNEAQ (reference sequence). The CDR3 length is 12 residues. The CDR3, as DNA: TGTGCCAGCAGCCCACGGCCACCCGAAGCTTTCTTT. This sequence encodes CASSPRPPEAFF.

This clone turned up a few times. The chain employs TRBV6-1 and TRBJ1-5, with D perhaps matching TRBD1 (5 bases). With 2 bases removed from V and 4 bases from J, the gap between germline ends came to 15 bases. The CDR3 contains 16 residues. Germline values: CDR1 MNHNS, CDR2 SASEGT. CDR3 loop: CASSEWGRSLNQPQHF. CDR3 bases: TGTGCCAGCAGTGAATGGGGCAGGTCCCTAAATCAGCCCCAGCATTTT.

The chain employs TRBV9 and TRBJ1-1, with TRBD1 as a possible D gene (5 bases). CDR1 and CDR2 from the germline V gene are SGDLS and YYNGEE. This CDR3 comprises 16 residues. V lost 0 bases, J lost 0 bases, and 12 bases lay in between. DNA for the CDR3: TGTGCCAGCAGCGTAGCTTGGGGACGGATGAACACTGAAGCTTTCTTT. Its protein product is CASSVAWGRMNTEAFF. Supplemented by reference TRBV9 and TRBJ1-1, the full variable domain reads DSGVTQTPKHLITATGQRVTLRCSPRSGDLSVYWYQQSLDQGLQFLIQYYNGEERAKGNILERFSAQQFPDLHSELNLSSLELGDSALYFCASSVAWGRMNTEAFFGQGTRLTVV.

The chain joins TRBV6-5 to TRBJ2-2; a weak D match, TRBD1 (6 bases). The germline CDR1 and CDR2 sequences are MNHEY and SVGAGI. Trimming left V 9 bases short and J 4 bases short, with 9 bases between. The CDR3 is made up of 12 amino acids. The CDR3 DNA sequence: TGTGCCAGTACAGGGTTCACCGGGGAGCTGTTTTTT. Translation: CASTGFTGELFF.

The chain's CDR3 is CSARVHTEAFF. In DNA form, the CDR3 reads TGCAGTGCTAGAGTGCACACTGAAGCTTTCTTT. V gene TRBV20-1 combines with J gene TRBJ1-1; no clear D gene. V lost 1 base and J 3 bases, leaving 3 bases between the germline ends. CDR1 is DFQATT and CDR2 is SNEGSKA in the germline V gene (reference sequence). CDR3 length: 11 amino acids.

The J gene is TRBJ2-1, the V gene TRBV27; 14 bases fit TRBD2. This CDR3 region has 16 residues. Germline trimming cut 6 bases from V and 7 bases from J; bases unmatched to any gene: 8. Germline V gives CDR1 MNHEY, CDR2 SMNVEV (reference sequence). The CDR3 is CASSWGTSGGINEQFF. The CDR3 DNA reads TGTGCCAGCAGCTGGGGGACTAGCGGGGGAATTAATGAGCAGTTCTTC.

This clone was picked up one time. This chain uses TRBV7-9 with TRBJ1-4, with 7 bases identical to TRBD1. J gave up 3 bases and V 6 bases, and 4 bases lay outside the gene matches. Germline CDR1 reads SEHNR; CDR2 reads FQNEAQ (reference sequence). The CDR3 is 14 amino acids. Written as DNA, the CDR3 is TGTGCCAGCAGGACAGGGCAAGCTAATGAAAAACTGTTTTTT. This encodes CASRTGQANEKLFF.

This chain uses TRBV30 with TRBJ1-2; D call uncertain. Trimming stripped 1 base from V and 10 bases from J, with 10 bases between. Germline CDR1 and CDR2: GTSNPN and SVGIG (reference sequence). CDR3 length: 11 residues. This CDR3 reads CAWSAVRAYTF. As DNA, the CDR3 is TGTGCCTGGAGTGCGGTCCGAGCCTACACCTTC.

The chain joins TRBV25-1 to TRBJ2-1; D ambiguous. The CDR3 is 16 amino acids. Trimming shortened V by 5 bases and J by 3 bases, and 17 bases separated the two germline ends. Germline CDR1 MGHDK, CDR2 SYGVNS. The CDR3 spells CASSPPARIHYNEQFF. The CDR3 DNA reads as TGTGCCAGCAGTCCCCCCGCCCGAATTCACTACAATGAGCAGTTCTTC.

V gene TRBV12-5 combines with J gene TRBJ1-2, with a tentative D call TRBD1 (6 bases). Per germline, CDR1 LGHNT and CDR2 FRNRAP. Trimming removed 1 base at V and 8 bases at J, with 11 bases between. The CDR3 extends over 13 amino acids. This CDR3 is CASGLGQVTGYTF. In DNA, the CDR3 is TGTGCTAGTGGTTTGGGACAGGTGACAGGCTACACCTTC.

V usage is TRBV30 and J usage is TRBJ1-2; 7 bases agree with TRBD1. Germline V CDR1 and CDR2: GTSNPN, SVGIG (reference sequence). The CDR3 totals 12 residues. With 3 bases clipped from V and 8 bases from J, the junction kept 6 bases outside the gene matches. The chain's CDR3 is CAWSSGTEGYTF. CDR3 DNA sequence: TGTGCCTGGAGCTCCGGGACAGAGGGCTACACCTTC.

The rearrangement links TRBV6-1 to TRBJ1-2, with D unresolved. V was trimmed by 3 bases and J by 5 bases, leaving 7 bases between them. CDR1 is MNHNS, CDR2 SASEGT, per germline. The CDR3 extends over 12 amino acids. Written as DNA, the CDR3 is TGTGCCAGCAGTGAGTCAGAGTATGGCTACACCTTC. It specifies CASSESEYGYTF.

The chain links TRBV29-1 to TRBJ1-1, with 8 positions matching TRBD1. V trimming: 0 bases; J trimming: 4 bases; junction bases outside the gene matches: 7. CDR3 size: 15 residues. CDR1 is SQVTM and CDR2 is ANQGSEA in the germline V gene. The CDR3 is CSVEDLARGLTEAFF. The CDR3 bases are TGCAGCGTTGAAGACCTCGCCAGGGGGCTCACTGAAGCTTTCTTT.

This clone was detected a few times. The chain is built from TRBV9 and TRBJ1-3; D is unresolved. The CDR3 has 16 amino acids. V lost 0 bases to trimming and J lost 2 bases, with 12 bases between them. CDR1 and CDR2 from the germline V gene are SGDLS and YYNGEE. Here the CDR3 DNA reads TGTGCCAGCAGCGTAGCCTTCGGGTATACTGGAAACACCATATATTTT. Translating it yields CASSVAFGYTGNTIYF.

This clone came up a few times. The V and J genes are TRBV30 and TRBJ2-2; no firm D call. This CDR3 contains 12 residues. Germline V lookup: CDR1 GTSNPN, CDR2 SVGIG (reference sequence). V dropped 2 bases and J dropped 5 bases, with 6 bases sitting between them. The CDR3 reads CAWSMGTGELFF. The CDR3 DNA sequence: TGTGCCTGGAGTATGGGGACCGGGGAGCTGTTTTTT. Using reference TRBV30 and TRBJ2-2 for the parts outside the CDR3, the full variable domain is SQTIHQWPATLVQPVGSPLSLECTVEGTSNPNLYWYRQAAGRGLQLLFYSVGIGQISSEVPQNLSASRPQDRQFILSSKKLLLSDSGFYLCAWSMGTGELFFGEGSRLTVL.

The genes are TRBV27 and TRBJ2-5, with 7 bases identical to TRBD1. V lost 6 bases and J lost 5; bases outside the gene matches: 6. The CDR3 consists of 13 residues. Germline CDR1 and CDR2: MNHEY and SMNVEV (reference sequence). CDR3 loop: CASRSDRSETQYF. The DNA of the CDR3 is TGTGCCAGCAGGTCGGACAGGTCTGAGACCCAGTACTTC.